This T cell receptor beta chain is from a study of Graves' ophthalmopathy and Graves' hyperthyroidism. This clonotype showed up just a few times. Germline V gene lookup returns CDR1 SQVTM and CDR2 ANQGSEA. The CDR3 loop spans 13 amino acids. The ends lost 8 bases at V and 7 bases at J; junction bases unmatched: 13. Investigators amplified TCR beta CDR3 regions from RNA transcripts. Investigators did first-round RT-PCR with HTBI primers, then second-round multiplex PCR. TCRdb passed the multiplex PCR reads through MiXCR, listing each CDR3 protein once. The sample has about 740,000 distinct CDR3 sequences; 40% are singletons.

The chain recombines TRBV29-1 with TRBJ1-1; 7 nucleotides match TRBD1. The sequenced sample was peripheral blood. This TCR was recovered from an adult man with Graves' ophthalmopathy. The CDR3 DNA is TGCAGCATCGGACAGGACGCAACTAATGAAGCTTTCTTT. Translation gives CSIGQDATNEAFF.